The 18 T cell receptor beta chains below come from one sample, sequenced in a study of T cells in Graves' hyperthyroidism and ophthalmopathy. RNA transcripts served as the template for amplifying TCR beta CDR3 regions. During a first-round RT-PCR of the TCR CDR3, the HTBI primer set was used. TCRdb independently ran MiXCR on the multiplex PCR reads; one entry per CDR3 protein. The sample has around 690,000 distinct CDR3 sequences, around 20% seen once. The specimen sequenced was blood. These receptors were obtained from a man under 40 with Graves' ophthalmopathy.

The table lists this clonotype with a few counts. The CDR3 bases are TGTGCCAGCAGCTTGGCGGGTATTACCTACGAGCAGTACTTC. As protein: CASSLAGITYEQYF. V gene TRBV11-2 combines with J gene TRBJ2-7, with D perhaps TRBD2 (5 bases). This CDR3 comprises 14 residues. Germline lookup yields CDR1 SGHAT and CDR2 FQNNGV. Trimming shortened V by 3 bases and J by 2 bases, and 11 bases separated the two germline ends.

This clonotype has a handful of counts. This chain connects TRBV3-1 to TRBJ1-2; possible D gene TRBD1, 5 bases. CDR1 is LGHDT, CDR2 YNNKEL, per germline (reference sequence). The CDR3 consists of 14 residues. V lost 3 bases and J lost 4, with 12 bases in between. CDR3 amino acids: CASSQGRQTYGYTF. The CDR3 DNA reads TGTGCCAGCAGCCAGGGTAGACAGACCTATGGCTACACCTTC.

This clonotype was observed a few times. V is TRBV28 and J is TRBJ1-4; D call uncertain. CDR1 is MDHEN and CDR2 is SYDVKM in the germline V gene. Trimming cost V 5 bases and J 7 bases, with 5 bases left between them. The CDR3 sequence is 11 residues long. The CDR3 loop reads CASSRSEKLFF. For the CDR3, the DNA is TGTGCCAGCAGTAGGTCTGAAAAACTGTTTTTT.

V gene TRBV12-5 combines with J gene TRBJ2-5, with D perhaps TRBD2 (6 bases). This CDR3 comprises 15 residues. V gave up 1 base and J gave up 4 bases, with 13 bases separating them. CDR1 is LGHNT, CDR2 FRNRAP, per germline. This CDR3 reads CASGLGGTLRETQYF. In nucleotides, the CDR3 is TGTGCTAGTGGTTTGGGCGGGACCTTACGAGAGACCCAGTACTTC.

The CDR3 is CASSLITGISAGETQYF. For the CDR3, the DNA is TGTGCCAGCAGCTTAATAACCGGGATTAGCGCAGGCGAGACCCAGTACTTC. This chain links TRBV7-2 with TRBJ2-5; D possibly corresponds to TRBD2 (5 bases). This CDR3 contains 17 residues. With 2 bases removed from V and 5 bases from J, the gap between germline ends came to 21 bases. In germline, CDR1 is SGHTA, CDR2 FQGNSA. Full variable domain (remainder filled in from reference TRBV7-2 and TRBJ2-5): GAGVSQSPSNKVTEKGKDVELRCDPISGHTALYWYRQSLGQGLEFLIYFQGNSAPDKSGLPSDRFSAERTGGSVSTLTIQRTQQEDSAVYLCASSLITGISAGETQYFGPGTRLLVL.

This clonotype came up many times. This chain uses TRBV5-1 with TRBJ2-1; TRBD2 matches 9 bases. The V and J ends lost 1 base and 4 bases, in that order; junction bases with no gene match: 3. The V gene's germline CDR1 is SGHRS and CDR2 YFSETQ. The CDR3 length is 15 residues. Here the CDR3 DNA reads TGCGCCAGCAGCTTGTGGCGGGAGGGGTACAATGAGCAGTTCTTC. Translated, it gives CASSLWREGYNEQFF.

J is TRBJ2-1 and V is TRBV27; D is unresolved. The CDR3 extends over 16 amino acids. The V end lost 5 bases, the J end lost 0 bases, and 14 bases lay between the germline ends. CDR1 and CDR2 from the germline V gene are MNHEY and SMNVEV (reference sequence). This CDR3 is CASSRMGSRSYNEQFF. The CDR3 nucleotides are TGTGCCAGCAGTCGGATGGGGTCACGCTCCTACAATGAGCAGTTCTTC.

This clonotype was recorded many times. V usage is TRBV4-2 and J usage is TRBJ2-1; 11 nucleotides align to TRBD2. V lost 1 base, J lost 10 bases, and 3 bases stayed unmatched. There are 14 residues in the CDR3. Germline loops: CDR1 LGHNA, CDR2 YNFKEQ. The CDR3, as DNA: TGTGCCAGCAGCCAAGGGTCTAGCGGGAGGGAGCAGTTCTTC. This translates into CASSQGSSGREQFF.

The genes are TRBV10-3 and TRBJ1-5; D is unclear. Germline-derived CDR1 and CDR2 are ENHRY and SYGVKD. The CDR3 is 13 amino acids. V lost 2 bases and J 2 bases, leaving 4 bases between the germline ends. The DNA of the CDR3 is TGTGCCATCAGTGAGGTAGGCAATCAGCCCCAGCATTTT. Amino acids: CAISEVGNQPQHF.

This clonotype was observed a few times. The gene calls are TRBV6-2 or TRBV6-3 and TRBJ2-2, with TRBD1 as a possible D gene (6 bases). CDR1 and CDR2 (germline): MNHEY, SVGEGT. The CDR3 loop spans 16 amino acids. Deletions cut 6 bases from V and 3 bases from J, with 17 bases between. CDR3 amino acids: CASRLGQSLYTGELFF. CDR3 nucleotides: TGTGCCAGCAGGCTCGGACAGTCTCTTTACACCGGGGAGCTGTTTTTT.

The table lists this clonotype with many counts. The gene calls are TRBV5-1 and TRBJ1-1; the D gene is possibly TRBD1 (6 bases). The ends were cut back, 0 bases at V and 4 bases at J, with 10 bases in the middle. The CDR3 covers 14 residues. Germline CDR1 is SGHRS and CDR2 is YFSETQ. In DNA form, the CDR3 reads TGCGCCAGCAGCTTGGATGGGGGCCCCACTGAAGCTTTCTTT. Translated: CASSLDGGPTEAFF.

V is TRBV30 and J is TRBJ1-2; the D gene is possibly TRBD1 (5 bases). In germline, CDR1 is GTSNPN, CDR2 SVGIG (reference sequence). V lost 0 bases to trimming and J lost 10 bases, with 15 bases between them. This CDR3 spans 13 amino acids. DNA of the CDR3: TGTGCCTGGAGTGTATTCAGCGGAGGGGTCTACACCTTC. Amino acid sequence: CAWSVFSGGVYTF.

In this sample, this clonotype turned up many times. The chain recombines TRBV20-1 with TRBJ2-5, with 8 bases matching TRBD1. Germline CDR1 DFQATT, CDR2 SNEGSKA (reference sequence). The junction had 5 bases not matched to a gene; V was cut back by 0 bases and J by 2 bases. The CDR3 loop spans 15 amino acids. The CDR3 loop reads CSARDSRQGQETQYF. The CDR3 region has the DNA TGCAGTGCTAGAGATAGCAGACAGGGGCAAGAGACCCAGTACTTC.

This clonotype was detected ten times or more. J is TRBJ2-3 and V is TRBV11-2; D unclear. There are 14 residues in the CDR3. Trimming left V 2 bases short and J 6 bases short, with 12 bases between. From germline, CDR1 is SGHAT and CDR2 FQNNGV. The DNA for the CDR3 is TGTGCCAGCAGCTTATCATCCTGGCGTGATACGCAGTATTTT. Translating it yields CASSLSSWRDTQYF.

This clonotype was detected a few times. This CDR3 reads CASSEYRNWDFAYNEQFF. The CDR3 DNA follows: TGTGCCAGCAGTGAATATAGGAATTGGGATTTCGCCTACAATGAGCAGTTCTTC. This chain uses TRBV25-1 with TRBJ2-1; D gene unclear. The CDR3 has 18 residues. Germline CDR1 is MGHDK and CDR2 is SYGVNS. V lost 0 bases and J 2 bases, leaving 17 bases between the germline ends.

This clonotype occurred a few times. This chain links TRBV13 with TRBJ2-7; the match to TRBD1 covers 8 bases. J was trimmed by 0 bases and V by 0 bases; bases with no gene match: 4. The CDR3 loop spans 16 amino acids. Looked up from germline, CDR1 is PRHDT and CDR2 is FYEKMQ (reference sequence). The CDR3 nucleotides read TGTGCCAGCAGCTTAGGCTGGACAGGGTCCTCCTACGAGCAGTACTTC. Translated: CASSLGWTGSSYEQYF.

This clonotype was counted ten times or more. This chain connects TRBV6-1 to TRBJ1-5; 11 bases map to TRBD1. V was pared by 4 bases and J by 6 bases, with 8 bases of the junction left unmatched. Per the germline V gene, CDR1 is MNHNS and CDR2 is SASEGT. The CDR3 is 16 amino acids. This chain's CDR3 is CASSGTGGRFTQPQHF. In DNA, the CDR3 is TGTGCCAGCAGTGGGACAGGGGGCCGATTTACTCAGCCCCAGCATTTT.

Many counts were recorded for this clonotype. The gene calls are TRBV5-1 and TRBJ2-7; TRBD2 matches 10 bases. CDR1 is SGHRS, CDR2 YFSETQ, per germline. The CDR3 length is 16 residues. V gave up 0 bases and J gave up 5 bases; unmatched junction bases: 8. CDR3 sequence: CASSLGPASGSDEQYF. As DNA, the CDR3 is TGCGCCAGCAGCTTGGGGCCCGCTAGCGGGAGTGACGAGCAGTACTTC.